This T cell receptor beta chain was observed in a study of T cells after posttransplantation cyclophosphamide listed by TCRdb under 2016. Context from the whole study: Using TRB sequencing, the study followed how the T cell repertoire rebuilt after myeloablative bone marrow transplantation with posttransplantation cyclophosphamide given as GVHD prophylaxis. In 3 patients, TRB sequencing was also performed on up to 3 more blood samples taken 2 to 5.2 years after transplant, and in a handful of patients, pretransplant blood was also TRB-sequenced. Because TRA and TRB clonality correlated tightly in about ten samples, the subsequent TCR analyses were limited to TRB only. Public TRB sequences were compared against a database of over 3,000 sequences linked to responses to pathogens, tumor antigens, self-antigens and alloantigens. Blood from all 34 PTCy patients who had 1-year posttransplant specimens underwent TRB sequencing. Samples from around 40 PTCy-treated patients and 16 related bone marrow donors of those patients were subjected to antigen receptor sequencing.

Related bone marrow donors provided peripheral blood samples on the day of marrow donation. To count as naive, T cells had to be viable CD3+CD4+ or CD3+CD8+ cells with a CCR7+CD45RA+CD45RO-CD95-CD27+CD28+ profile. Peripheral blood and bone marrow mononuclear cells were isolated by Ficoll-Hypaque density centrifugation and cryopreserved. Sorting of CD4+ and CD8+ T cells, including naive and memory subsets, was performed by FACS on a FACSAria II. Genomic DNA was used for TRB sequencing, which was performed with the immunoSEQ assay at survey resolution or with the hsTCRB kit. The study's own analysis went as follows. Initial read processing used immunoSEQ software, and repertoire analyses used the LymphoSeq R package. Clonality was calculated as 1 minus normalized Shannon entropy, and the Gini coefficient was also calculated for each TRB dataset. Phenotypes of unsorted samples were inferred by mapping TRB sequences from sorted subsets of the recipient or donor onto the same recipient's unsorted samples. TCRdb carries this immuneACCESS record with in-frame sequences only. Its versions omit some clonotypes, under half of them owing to an unresolved V gene in the studies checked, with the rest unexplained. That table supplies the V and J calls and clone size; D and trimming were determined from the DNA. The sample table contains some 21,000 clones; only one count was recorded for 95% to 99% of them. Roughly 0.12% of the sample comes from the top ten.

Regarding this clone: This clone's antigen is unknown. No base-level quality is on record; no much larger clone is a single base apart.

General study outcomes and caveats: Across roughly 40 patients, recipient CMV seropositivity and CMV reactivation were highly associated with TRB clonality; PTCy diversity was similar to CNI/methotrexate controls. The TRB repertoires of T cells infiltrating skin or GI tract showed only limited overlap with the TRB repertoires of T cells in blood. At 1-2 months, donor-recipient similarity was low but rose over the first year, and the later blood repertoires were often dominated by donor CD8+ memory clones.

CDR1 and CDR2 are read off the germline V gene as KGHSH and LQKENI. The junction shows trimming of 2 bases on V and 4 bases on J, plus 11 bases between the germline ends. The CDR3, from cysteine to phenylalanine, totals 14 residues. Of the read, only the CDR3 DNA is kept; its 42 bases are in frame from base 1. The sequenced sample was naive CD8+ T cells sorted from PBMCs. The chain couples TRBV18 to TRBJ1-1, with the D gene uncertain. The origin of this receptor is a man in his forties in good health, CMV-negative, and a related stem cell transplant donor. The DNA sequence follows: TGTGCCAGCTCACCATTAACACAGACCACTGAAGCTTTCTTT. This encodes CASSPLTQTTEAFF.